The 4 T cell receptor beta chains reported below all come from one sample, sequenced in a study of cytomegalovirus exposure and HLA in healthy donors (dated by TCRdb to about 2017). The method was the immunoSEQ multiplex PCR assay. A mixture of 60 forward primers for TCR Vbeta segments and 13 reverse primers for TCR Jbeta segments was used in the multiplex PCR. Held by TCRdb, this immuneACCESS table contains in-frame sequences only and omits some clones. Under half of the omission traces to an unresolved V gene where checked; the cause of the rest is unknown. This sample gives under 300,000 clones in total; about 83% of them show up just once. The ten most abundant clones make up about 2% of the sample. The sequenced sample was PBMCs. These receptors were taken from a woman aged 40 to 50 in good health and CMV-seropositive.

Concerning this clone: One junction end does not reproduce the germline sequence, and a read error may be involved. The chain joins TRBV25-1 to TRBJ1-2; the match to TRBD1 covers 8 bases. This CDR3 has 13 residues. CDR1 is MGHDK and CDR2 is SYGVNS in the germline V gene. DNA of the CDR3: TGTGCCAGCAGTGAAACAGGGGGGTTATCGAGGGCCTTC. Translation gives CASSETGGLSRAF.

The genes are TRBV2 and TRBJ2-2; TRBD1 is a possible D gene (6 bases). Germline CDR1 is SNHLY and CDR2 is FYNNEI. CDR3 size: 15 residues. V was pared by 2 bases and J by 5 bases, with 12 bases between. The CDR3 reads CASSEMGAWTGELFF. The CDR3 DNA sequence: TGTGCCAGCAGTGAAATGGGGGCATGGACCGGGGAGCTGTTTTTT.

The chain employs TRBV2 and TRBJ1-2; D not resolved. The CDR3 runs 13 residues. V was cut by 0 bases and J by 4 bases, with 6 bases left in between. The germline gives CDR1 SNHLY, CDR2 FYNNEI. CDR3 nucleotide sequence: TGTGCCAGCAGTGAAGCGCGCGGCTATGGCTACACCTTC. Translating gives CASSEARGYGYTF.

The rearrangement links TRBV21-1 to TRBJ1-6; TRBD1, as called in the table, went unchecked against the DNA. TRBV21-1 counts as a pseudogene. This CDR3 is 17 amino acids long. The CDR3 loop is CASSRGTGESYNSPLHF. CDR3 nucleotides: TGTGCCAGCAGCAGAGGGACAGGGGAATCCTATAATTCACCCCTCCACTTT.